These T cell receptor beta chains were read from a single sample in a study of high-grade serous ovarian cancer treatment subgroups. Sequencing used immunoSEQ multiplex PCR; TCRdb keeps in-frame clones, though not all of them. The profile covers some 15,000 clones, with around 85% appearing a single time and 5% to 7% taken by the ten largest. Sample: tumor tissue. The receptors stem from a human donor with high-grade serous ovarian cancer. Both conserved end residues are part of each CDR3. The order of the fields is D gene, V gene, J gene, clone size, CDR3 protein, CDR3 DNA. The D gene is left open where the match is weak. Size tells how often a clone was seen (once, few, many) or the class of an expanded clone, and some rows leave it out.

>NA|TRBV28|TRBJ2-5|NA
CASKRGATETQYF
TGTGCCAGCAAACGGGGGGCGACAGAGACCCAGTACTTC
>TRBD1|TRBV6-5|TRBJ2-7|NA
CASSYSGTGLYF
TGTGCCAGCAGTTACTCCGGGACAGGGCTGTACTTC
>TRBD2|TRBV28|TRBJ2-7|once
CASRLAGISYEQYF
TGTGCCAGCAGGCTAGCGGGGATCTCCTACGAGCAGTACTTC
>TRBD1|TRBV5-1|TRBJ2-7|NA
CASSPRTGGGYYEQYF
TGCGCCAGCAGCCCCCGGACAGGGGGCGGTTACTACGAGCAGTACTTC
>NA|TRBV9|TRBJ2-1|NA
CASSVGKARGEQFF
TGTGCCAGCAGCGTAGGGAAAGCCAGGGGTGAGCAGTTCTTC
>TRBD2|TRBV6-5|TRBJ2-3|NA
CASSYSGGGRTDTQYF
TGTGCCAGCAGTTACTCTGGCGGGGGGAGGACAGATACGCAGTATTTT
>TRBD1|TRBV9|TRBJ2-2|NA
CASSARTGETGELFF
TGTGCCAGCAGCGCTAGGACAGGGGAGACCGGGGAGCTGTTTTTT
>TRBD2|TRBV6-5|TRBJ2-7|NA
CASSYSSGGYEQYF
TGTGCCAGCAGTTACTCGTCCGGGGGGTACGAGCAGTACTTC
>NA|TRBV9|TRBJ1-6|NA
CASSVARGFDSPLHF
TGTGCCAGCAGCGTAGCAAGAGGGTTCGATTCACCCCTCCACTTT
>NA|TRBV13|TRBJ1-2|NA
CASSLGSNYGYTF
TGTGCCAGCAGCTTGGGAAGTAACTATGGCTACACCTTC
>NA|TRBV10-1|TRBJ2-7|NA
CASSESGRASYEQYF
TGCGCCAGCAGTGAGTCGGGCAGGGCCTCCTACGAGCAGTACTTC
>TRBD2|TRBV19|TRBJ2-3|NA
CASTGRSSELTDTQYF
TGTGCCAGTACCGGGAGGTCTAGCGAGCTCACAGATACGCAGTATTTT
>NA|TRBV6-6|TRBJ2-1|once
CASSYSTREALNEQFF
TGTGCCAGCAGTTACTCGACTAGGGAGGCACTCAATGAGCAGTTCTTC
>NA|TRBV2|TRBJ2-2|few
CASSEWGGTTGELFF
TGTGCCAGCAGTGAATGGGGCGGAACCACCGGGGAGCTGTTTTTT
>TRBD1|TRBV9|TRBJ1-2|NA
CASSQLHVTGAGYGYTF
TGTGCCAGCAGCCAATTGCACGTAACAGGGGCAGGGTATGGCTACACCTTC
>NA|TRBV30|TRBJ2-7|NA
CAWSVGGYGPYEQYF
TGTGCCTGGAGTGTAGGAGGGTACGGGCCGTACGAGCAGTACTTC